The 29 T cell receptor beta chains given below trace back to one sample, sequenced in a study of cytotoxic CD8 clonotypes in ibrutinib-treated CLL. Libraries were prepared by immunoSEQ multiplex PCR; TCRdb keeps only in-frame clonotypes and omits some of them. Among some 140,000 clones listed, under 95% were seen once. Sample: PBMCs, taken after 12 months of ibrutinib treatment. These receptors were collected from a human donor with chronic lymphocytic leukemia.

A remark on this clone: The junction does not match germline at one end; this may be a read error. The V and J genes are TRBV10-1 and TRBJ2-7; maybe TRBD1 (6 bases). Germline V gene lookup returns CDR1 WNHNN and CDR2 SYGVQD (reference sequence). The CDR3 contains 14 residues. CDR3 loop: CASGEGGKTYEQYF. The CDR3 coding sequence is TGCGCCAGCGGTGAAGGGGGAAAGACCTACGAGCAGTACTTC.

The chain carries TRBV6-5 and TRBJ1-5; perhaps TRBD1 as D (5 bases). This CDR3 has 14 amino acids. The ends were cut back, 2 bases at V and 6 bases at J, with 11 bases in the middle. The germline V gene encodes CDR1 MNHEY and CDR2 SVGAGI. The CDR3 DNA is TGTGCCAGCAGTTACGGTGGGGGGGTTCAGCCCCAGCATTTT. It translates to CASSYGGGVQPQHF.

The rearrangement uses TRBV4-2 and TRBJ1-5; D remains unclear. The CDR3 length is 18 residues. Trimming removed 4 bases at V and 9 bases at J, with 28 bases between. CDR1 LGHNA and CDR2 YNFKEQ come from the germline V gene. The DNA for the CDR3 is TGTGCCAGCAGCCCCTTTGAGGGCGTGAGCGAAGGCAATTCGCCCCAGCATTTT. Its protein is CASSPFEGVSEGNSPQHF.

This chain uses TRBV6-5 with TRBJ2-7; D perhaps matches TRBD1 (6 bases). CDR1 and CDR2 from the germline V gene are MNHEY and SVGAGI. V shed 6 bases and J shed 0 bases, with 15 bases lying between them. This CDR3 comprises 15 residues. The CDR3 loop is CASRENRVGSYEQYF. The CDR3 DNA is TGTGCCAGCAGGGAGAACAGGGTAGGCTCCTACGAGCAGTACTTC.

This CDR3 reads CASSTLAGYEQYF. The DNA of the CDR3 is TGTGCCAGTAGTACTCTAGCGGGGTACGAGCAGTACTTC. The chain is built from TRBV19 and TRBJ2-7, with 9 nucleotides matching TRBD2. V lost 4 bases, J lost 4 bases, and 2 bases stayed unmatched. CDR3 length: 13 amino acids. Germline loops: CDR1 LNHDA, CDR2 SQIVND (reference sequence).

J is TRBJ2-2 and V is TRBV18; D is uncertain. Germline CDR1 is KGHSH and CDR2 is LQKENI. The CDR3 spans 13 residues. The germline V and J ends were trimmed by 3 bases and 13 bases, with 15 bases remaining between them. CDR3 protein: CASSPRIEEVLFF. CDR3 coding DNA: TGTGCCAGCTCACCTAGGATTGAAGAGGTGCTGTTTTTT.

This clone occurred once. V and J are TRBV12-5 and TRBJ2-2; 13 bases are a match to TRBD2. Trimming removed 2 bases from V and 5 bases from J; junction bases left unmatched: 5. Germline CDR1 is LGHNT and CDR2 is FRNRAP. The CDR3 runs 17 residues. CDR3 nucleotide sequence: TGTGCTAGTGGTTTGCCACGACTAGCGGGAGGTACCGGGGAGCTGTTTTTT. It translates to CASGLPRLAGGTGELFF.

The gene calls are TRBV6-5 and TRBJ2-1; a weak D match, TRBD2 (5 bases). The CDR3 length is 14 residues. Germline loops: CDR1 MNHEY, CDR2 SVGAGI. V was trimmed by 6 bases and J by 8 bases, leaving 17 bases between them. CDR3 sequence: CASSWRQLRDEQFF. CDR3 bases: TGTGCCAGCAGCTGGAGGCAATTACGGGATGAGCAGTTCTTC.

The CDR3 sequence is CASTYQQGAYEQYF. In DNA form, the CDR3 reads TGTGCCAGCACCTATCAGCAGGGAGCCTACGAGCAGTACTTC. V and J are TRBV6-6 and TRBJ2-7; D could derive from TRBD1 or TRBD2 (5 bases each). V was shortened by 7 bases and J by 2 bases, with 15 bases between the two germline ends. Germline-derived CDR1 and CDR2 are MNHNY and SVGAGI (reference sequence). This CDR3 spans 14 amino acids.

The V gene is TRBV4-3, the J gene TRBJ2-7, with D perhaps assigned TRBD1 or TRBD2 (5 bases each). This CDR3 contains 15 residues. Germline CDR1 is LGHNA and CDR2 is YSLEER. V lost 0 bases to trimming and J lost 2 bases, with 11 bases between them. The CDR3 sequence: CASSQDYMGAYEQYF. As DNA, the CDR3 is TGCGCCAGCAGCCAAGATTATATGGGGGCCTACGAGCAGTACTTC.

V and J are TRBV7-2 and TRBJ1-2; D is unclear. V lost 6 bases and J lost 8, with 13 bases in between. This CDR3 has 12 amino acids. Per germline, CDR1 SGHTA and CDR2 FQGNSA. CDR3 loop: CASSKQTGGYTF. The CDR3 coding sequence is TGTGCCAGCAGTAAACAGACCGGGGGCTACACCTTC.

This sequence joins TRBV9 and TRBJ2-1; D tentatively reads TRBD1 or TRBD2 (6 bases each). The ends were cut back, 0 bases at V and 0 bases at J, with 7 bases in the middle. The germline V gene has CDR1 SGDLS and CDR2 YYNGEE. The CDR3 runs 15 residues. The CDR3 sequence is CASSVEGGSYNEQFF. CDR3 sequence (DNA): TGTGCCAGCAGCGTAGAGGGGGGCTCCTACAATGAGCAGTTCTTC. Variable domain in full (rest from reference TRBV9 and TRBJ2-1): DSGVTQTPKHLITATGQRVTLRCSPRSGDLSVYWYQQSLDQGLQFLIQYYNGEERAKGNILERFSAQQFPDLHSELNLSSLELGDSALYFCASSVEGGSYNEQFFGPGTRLTVL.

J is TRBJ1-2 and V is TRBV28; possibly TRBD1 for D (5 bases). Germline V CDR1 and CDR2: MDHEN, SYDVKM. V shed 7 bases and J shed 6 bases, with 12 bases lying between them. The CDR3 sequence is 12 residues long. The DNA for the CDR3 is TGTGCCAGCATTAAAGCGGGGGATGGCTACACCTTC. Residues: CASIKAGDGYTF.

This chain joins TRBV5-1 and TRBJ2-2; D gene unclear. CDR3 length: 15 residues. Germline V CDR1 and CDR2: SGHRS, YFSETQ. Trimming stripped 4 bases from V and 2 bases from J, with 12 bases between. Written as DNA, the CDR3 is TGCGCCAGCAGCGGCACCGGGCTTAACACCGGGGAGCTGTTTTTT. Protein sequence: CASSGTGLNTGELFF.

The CDR3 sequence is CASSVVGDLGELFF. The CDR3 region has the DNA TGTGCCAGCAGCGTAGTGGGAGATCTCGGGGAACTGTTTTTT. The gene calls are TRBV9 and TRBJ1-4; no reliable D call. The V and J ends lost 0 bases and 12 bases respectively, with 15 bases between them. The germline V gene encodes CDR1 SGDLS and CDR2 YYNGEE. This CDR3 region has 14 residues.

Notes on this clone: This CDR3 is also generated by other DNA sequences in the sample. V is TRBV7-9 and J is TRBJ1-2; possible D gene TRBD1, 5 bases. The germline V gene encodes CDR1 SEHNR and CDR2 FQNEAQ (reference sequence). This CDR3 region has 13 residues. With 4 bases removed from V and 2 bases from J, the gap between germline ends came to 8 bases. This chain's CDR3 is CASSSDTNYGYTF. The CDR3 bases are TGTGCCAGCAGCTCGGACACCAACTATGGCTACACCTTC.

The rearrangement uses TRBV28 and TRBJ2-5; perhaps TRBD2 as D (6 bases). This CDR3 contains 14 residues. Germline V lookup: CDR1 MDHEN, CDR2 SYDVKM. The V end was cut by 4 bases, the J end by 6 bases, with 15 bases between. The chain's CDR3 is CASSSPGVSQTQYF. For the CDR3, the DNA is TGTGCCAGCAGTTCCCCGGGGGTTTCACAGACCCAGTACTTC.

This rearrangement joins TRBV9 to TRBJ1-4; weak D call: TRBD1 (5 bases). This CDR3 contains 15 residues. Deletions cut 0 bases from V and 3 bases from J, with 9 bases between. Germline V gene data show CDR1 as SGDLS and CDR2 as YYNGEE. The CDR3 coding sequence is TGTGCCAGCAGCGTAGAGGGGTCGCCTAATGAAAAACTGTTTTTT. It specifies CASSVEGSPNEKLFF.

This clone was detected only a few times. This chain connects TRBV10-3 to TRBJ1-5; D unclear. Trimming took 10 bases from V and 0 from J, leaving 13 bases between them. The CDR3 spans 14 residues. Germline V gene data show CDR1 as ENHRY and CDR2 as SYGVKD. CDR3 bases: TGTGCCACCACGGAAGGTCCTAGCAATCAGCCCCAGCATTTT. It yields the protein CATTEGPSNQPQHF.

The J gene is TRBJ2-3, the V gene TRBV10-3; TRBD2 might be the D (5 bases). Trimming took 10 bases from V and 6 from J, leaving 11 bases between them. Germline CDR1 and CDR2: ENHRY and SYGVKD. The CDR3 totals 11 residues. The CDR3, as DNA: TGTGCCAACAGCCGGGGTGATACGCAGTATTTT. Protein sequence: CANSRGDTQYF.

The V and J genes are TRBV5-4 and TRBJ2-7; 8 bases are a match to TRBD1. CDR1 is SGHNT and CDR2 is YYREEE in the germline V gene (reference sequence). The ends lost 0 bases at V and 3 bases at J; junction bases unmatched: 5. The CDR3 sequence is 15 residues long. DNA for the CDR3: TGTGCCAGCAGCTTGGGGGGCGGACAGGGCTACGAGCAGTACTTC. It is translated as CASSLGGGQGYEQYF.

The chain recombines TRBV28 with TRBJ2-2; D ambiguous. CDR1 MDHEN and CDR2 SYDVKM come from the germline V gene. This CDR3 contains 15 residues. Trimming removed 2 bases from V and 5 bases from J, with 12 bases in between. The CDR3, as DNA: TGTGCCAGCAGTTTAGAGCTTTTACAAACCGGGGAGCTGTTTTTT. Its translation: CASSLELLQTGELFF.

This clone was seen only a few times. The J gene is TRBJ1-1, the V gene TRBV5-1; D gene ambiguous. V lost 1 base, J lost 2 bases, and 6 bases lay in between. Germline-derived CDR1 and CDR2 are SGHRS and YFSETQ. The CDR3 has 13 amino acids. As DNA, the CDR3 is TGCGCCAGCAGCTTGCAGGATAACACTGAAGCTTTCTTT. Its translation is CASSLQDNTEAFF.

The chain carries TRBV4-2 and TRBJ2-6; tentatively, D is TRBD1 (5 bases). The V gene lost 2 bases and the J gene lost 0 bases, with 11 bases spanning the gap. Germline V CDR1 and CDR2: LGHNA, YNFKEQ. The CDR3 has 17 residues. Written as DNA, the CDR3 is TGTGCCAGCAGCCAAATGACAGACAGCTCTGGGGCCAACGTCCTGACTTTC. Its translation is CASSQMTDSSGANVLTF.

This chain links TRBV2 with TRBJ1-1; unclear D gene. CDR1 is SNHLY, CDR2 FYNNEI, per germline. The CDR3 is made up of 14 amino acids. Trimming stripped 3 bases from V and 0 bases from J, with 8 bases between. The CDR3 DNA reads as TGTGCCAGCAGTGACCCAAGATTGAACACTGAAGCTTTCTTT. This translates into CASSDPRLNTEAFF.

V gene TRBV9 combines with J gene TRBJ1-3; no definite D call. Germline values: CDR1 SGDLS, CDR2 YYNGEE. There are 13 residues in the CDR3. Trimming shortened V by 3 bases and J by 2 bases, and 6 bases separated the two germline ends. CDR3 nucleotide sequence: TGTGCCAGCAGCGCTGGGGCTGGAAACACCATATATTTT. This encodes CASSAGAGNTIYF.

The chain has TRBV6-6 and TRBJ1-2, with 8 bases that match TRBD1. The CDR3 is 15 residues long. Germline trimming cut 2 bases from V and 8 bases from J; bases unmatched to any gene: 10. CDR1 and CDR2 from the germline V gene are MNHNY and SVGAGI (reference sequence). CDR3 bases: TGTGCCAGCAGTTACACAGGGGGAGACCTCTGGGGCTACACCTTC. This codes for CASSYTGGDLWGYTF.

The gene calls are TRBV6-4 and TRBJ2-2, with D perhaps TRBD1 (5 bases). Deletions cut 7 bases from V and 4 bases from J, with 16 bases between. CDR1 MRHNA and CDR2 SNTAGT come from the germline V gene. CDR3 length: 15 amino acids. The CDR3 loop reads CASKLAAGFTGELFF. The CDR3 coding sequence is TGTGCCAGCAAGTTGGCGGCAGGGTTCACCGGGGAGCTGTTTTTT.

The J gene is TRBJ1-2, the V gene TRBV19; D not resolved. The CDR3 loop spans 16 amino acids. V was clipped by 0 bases and J by 6 bases, with 17 bases between them. Germline CDR1 and CDR2: LNHDA and SQIVND (reference sequence). The CDR3 coding sequence is TGTGCCAGTAGTATAGATCTATGGGGAAGGGTTGATGGCTACACCTTC. Its protein product is CASSIDLWGRVDGYTF.